The 20 T cell receptor beta chains presented below share a single source sample, sequenced in a study of T cells in Graves' hyperthyroidism and ophthalmopathy. Amplified TCR beta CDR3 regions came from RNA transcripts. Primed by the HTBI set, a first-round RT-PCR was run on the TCR CDR3. A single record per CDR3 protein comes from TCRdb applying MiXCR to the multiplex PCR reads. The data contain fewer than 550,000 distinct CDR3 sequences, less than 25% of them singletons. Sequenced: blood. The receptors were sampled from a woman in her 30s with Graves' ophthalmopathy.

This chain joins TRBV5-1 and TRBJ2-7, with TRBD2 identical over 8 bases. Germline values: CDR1 SGHRS, CDR2 YFSETQ. This CDR3 comprises 15 residues. V lost 0 bases to trimming and J lost 6 bases; unmatched junction nucleotides: 8. CDR3 in amino acids: CASSLDAGGNFEQYF. CDR3 nucleotide sequence: TGCGCCAGCAGCTTGGATGCGGGAGGTAATTTCGAGCAGTACTTC.

Only a few counts were recorded for this clonotype. A much larger clonotype is one base distant, so this may be a read error. CDR3 nucleotides: TGTGCCAGCAGCTACCCCCCGTGGGGACACTCATCCACCGGGGAGCTGTTTTTT. Residues: CASSYPPWGHSSTGELFF. This chain links TRBV11-2 with TRBJ2-2, with D perhaps TRBD1 (6 bases). The CDR3 runs to 18 residues. In germline, CDR1 is SGHAT, CDR2 FQNNGV. V lost 4 bases and J 4 bases, leaving 22 bases between the germline ends.

In this sample, this clonotype turned up many times. The chain joins TRBV20-1 to TRBJ1-2; possible D gene TRBD1, 5 bases. This CDR3 has 13 residues. The V end was cut by 5 bases, the J end by 4 bases, with 14 bases between. Germline values: CDR1 DFQATT, CDR2 SNEGSKA (reference sequence). The CDR3 reads CSAGGRGGYGYTF. The CDR3 DNA reads TGCAGTGCTGGGGGGAGGGGCGGCTATGGCTACACCTTC.

This clonotype is a singleton in its sample. The rearrangement joins TRBV11-1 to TRBJ2-5; D is possibly TRBD2 (6 bases). Germline V gives CDR1 SGHAT, CDR2 FQDESV (reference sequence). V dropped 2 bases and J dropped 4 bases, with 11 bases sitting between them. The CDR3 runs 14 residues. CDR3 nucleotides: TGTGCCAGCAGCTTACCTAGCGTTGGAGAGACCCAGTACTTC. This codes for CASSLPSVGETQYF.

This clonotype occurred many times. The genes are TRBV6-4 and TRBJ1-2; 9 bases fit TRBD1. The germline CDR1 and CDR2 sequences are MRHNA and SNTAGT. V trimming: 6 bases; J trimming: 8 bases; junction bases outside the gene matches: 7. The CDR3 is 13 residues long. CDR3 residues: CASSHDRGVGYTF. The CDR3 nucleotides are TGTGCCAGCAGCCACGACAGGGGGGTAGGCTACACCTTC.

The chain recombines TRBV2 with TRBJ2-5; the D gene could be TRBD1 or TRBD2 (5 bases each). The V gene lost 5 bases and the J gene lost 5 bases, with 12 bases spanning the gap. CDR3 length equals 13 residues. Germline V gene sequence: CDR1 SNHLY, CDR2 FYNNEI. The CDR3 DNA sequence: TGTGCCAGCAGTTCCGTCTGGGGGGAGACCCAGTACTTC. Encoded protein: CASSSVWGETQYF.

This clonotype was seen at least ten times. The rearrangement joins TRBV20-1 to TRBJ2-7, with 8 bases fitting TRBD2. V gave up 0 bases and J gave up 1 base; unmatched junction bases: 5. Germline V gives CDR1 DFQATT, CDR2 SNEGSKA (reference sequence). This CDR3 is 15 amino acids long. This CDR3 reads CSARDQRGLSYEQYF. CDR3 nucleotides: TGCAGTGCTAGAGATCAGCGGGGGCTGTCCTACGAGCAGTACTTC.

There are many counts of this clonotype. In DNA form, the CDR3 reads TGTGCCAGCAGCTTCTTTACCAATCAGCCCCAGCATTTT. This translates into CASSFFTNQPQHF. V usage is TRBV11-2 and J usage is TRBJ1-5; D gene uncertain. In germline, CDR1 is SGHAT, CDR2 FQNNGV. The CDR3 length is 13 residues. Between the trimmed V and J ends, which lost 3 bases and 3 bases, there was a span of 6 bases. Drawing the rest from reference TRBV11-2 and TRBJ1-5, the complete variable domain is EAGVAQSPRYKIIEKRQSVAFWCNPISGHATLYWYQQILGQGPKLLIQFQNNGVVDDSQLPKDRFSAERLKGVDSTLKIQPAKLEDSAVYLCASSFFTNQPQHFGDGTRLSIL.

A few counts support this clonotype. V and J are TRBV11-2 and TRBJ2-5; 9 bases map to TRBD1. V dropped 5 bases and J dropped 5; count of bases not matched to a gene: 9. Germline V gene lookup returns CDR1 SGHAT and CDR2 FQNNGV. The CDR3 is made up of 15 amino acids. CDR3 coding DNA: TGTGCCAGCAGCCCCCCAACAGGGGGCTGGGAGACCCAGTACTTC. Its translation: CASSPPTGGWETQYF.

This clonotype was counted only a few times. Written as DNA, the CDR3 is TGTGCCTGGAGGTCTCCAATGACAGCGCTCTATGGCTACACCTTC. Its protein product is CAWRSPMTALYGYTF. V and J are TRBV30 and TRBJ1-2; D perhaps matches TRBD1 (5 bases). CDR1 is GTSNPN, CDR2 SVGIG, per germline (reference sequence). V lost 3 bases and J lost 4, with 18 bases in between. The CDR3 is made up of 15 amino acids.

This clonotype was seen repeatedly, ten times or more. J is TRBJ1-2 and V is TRBV6-4; 12 bases line up with TRBD1. The CDR3 consists of 17 residues. CDR1 is MRHNA, CDR2 SNTAGT, per germline. V dropped 5 bases and J dropped 4; count of bases not matched to a gene: 11. CDR3 region: CASSRRDRGRISYGYTF. The CDR3 region has the DNA TGTGCCAGCAGTCGACGGGACAGGGGGCGAATTAGCTATGGCTACACCTTC.

This rearrangement joins TRBV13 to TRBJ2-7; TRBD2 aligns across 9 bases. Trimming took 5 bases from V and 0 from J; bases not matched to a gene: 5. The CDR3 sequence is 15 residues long. Germline CDR1 PRHDT, CDR2 FYEKMQ (reference sequence). For the CDR3, the DNA is TGTGCCAGCAGCCTGACTAGCGGTTTCTCCTACGAGCAGTACTTC. Translation: CASSLTSGFSYEQYF.

Ten or more counts support this clonotype. This chain uses TRBV27 with TRBJ2-7; D unclear. V lost 7 bases and J 7 bases, leaving 17 bases between the germline ends. The CDR3 totals 13 residues. Looked up from germline, CDR1 is MNHEY and CDR2 is SMNVEV (reference sequence). The DNA for the CDR3 is TGTGCCAGCACGGCCGGCTATAGAGGAGAGCAGTACTTC. Protein sequence: CASTAGYRGEQYF.

V gene TRBV20-1 combines with J gene TRBJ1-6; D is perhaps TRBD1 (5 bases). This CDR3 comprises 14 residues. V dropped 0 bases and J dropped 12 bases, with 15 bases sitting between them. From germline, CDR1 is DFQATT and CDR2 SNEGSKA (reference sequence). In DNA form, the CDR3 reads TGCAGTGCTAGAGATTTGATAGAGGGGTTACCCCTCCACTTT. Its translation: CSARDLIEGLPLHF.

This chain uses TRBV20-1 with TRBJ1-1; 8 bases match TRBD1. The CDR3 runs 15 residues. The J segment lost 1 base and the V segment lost 0 bases, leaving 4 bases of the junction unmatched. Per the germline V gene, CDR1 is DFQATT and CDR2 is SNEGSKA (reference sequence). This CDR3 is CSARDPDRGNTEAFF. The CDR3 region has the DNA TGCAGTGCTAGAGATCCAGACAGGGGGAACACTGAAGCTTTCTTT.

This clonotype was counted at least ten times. The genes are TRBV5-8 and TRBJ1-2; unclear D gene. Trimming took 4 bases from V and 2 from J, leaving 12 bases between them. CDR1 and CDR2 (germline): SGHTS, YDEGEE. The CDR3 has 14 residues. This chain's CDR3 is CASSPLGRNYGYTF. The CDR3 coding sequence is TGTGCCAGCAGCCCATTGGGGAGGAACTATGGCTACACCTTC.

This clonotype was counted a few times. The junction shows a germline mismatch at one end, possibly a read error. The rearrangement joins TRBV19 to TRBJ2-7; perhaps TRBD1 as D (5 bases). The CDR3 has 14 amino acids. CDR1 and CDR2 from the germline V gene are LNHDA and SQIVND (reference sequence). The CDR3 coding sequence is TGTGCCAGTAGTAGAAAGACAGACTCCTACAAGCAGTACTTC. It encodes CASSRKTDSYKQYF.

V is TRBV11-3 and J is TRBJ2-2; unclear D gene. With 4 bases removed from V and 8 bases from J, the gap between germline ends came to 8 bases. The CDR3 sequence is 12 residues long. Germline V lookup: CDR1 SGHNT, CDR2 YENEEA. The CDR3 coding sequence is TGTGCCAGCAGCTCCACCCTTGGGGAGCTGTTTTTT. Translated, it gives CASSSTLGELFF.

This clonotype appeared many times. The chain has TRBV7-2 and TRBJ2-2, with TRBD1 matching over 9 bases. V shed 5 bases and J 7 bases; nucleotides not matched to a gene: 8. The germline V gene encodes CDR1 SGHTA and CDR2 FQGNSA. CDR3 size: 15 residues. CDR3 sequence (DNA): TGTGCCAGCAGCCTTGACAGGGGGGGGAACGGGGAGCTGTTTTTT. This codes for CASSLDRGGNGELFF. Together with reference TRBV7-2 and TRBJ2-2, the CDR3 gives the full variable domain: GAGVSQSPSNKVTEKGKDVELRCDPISGHTALYWYRQSLGQGLEFLIYFQGNSAPDKSGLPSDRFSAERTGGSVSTLTIQRTQQEDSAVYLCASSLDRGGNGELFFGEGSRLTVL.

This rearrangement joins TRBV30 to TRBJ1-2; TRBD1 might be the D (6 bases). Trimming left V 0 bases short and J 10 bases short, with 18 bases between. This CDR3 spans 14 amino acids. Germline CDR1 GTSNPN, CDR2 SVGIG (reference sequence). The CDR3 DNA follows: TGTGCCTGGAGTGTAGGGGGGCCCTTACGAGACTACACCTTC. It codes for CAWSVGGPLRDYTF. Together with reference TRBV30 and TRBJ1-2, the CDR3 gives the full variable domain: SQTIHQWPATLVQPVGSPLSLECTVEGTSNPNLYWYRQAAGRGLQLLFYSVGIGQISSEVPQNLSASRPQDRQFILSSKKLLLSDSGFYLCAWSVGGPLRDYTFGSGTRLTVV.